Listed below are T cell receptor beta chains from one sample, sequenced in a study of control samples from healthy donors and cancer patients. Method: immunoSEQ multiplex PCR; TCRdb's copy keeps in-frame clones and lacks some. The repertoire has roughly 130,000 clones, about 95% of them found once; the top ten carry approximately 4%. Sequenced input: blood. All receptors derive from a man younger than 40 in good health. Both conserved end residues are part of each CDR3. The D gene is left open where the match is weak. A row's size may be missing; if present it is once, few, many or a size class.

D,J,length,size,V,DNA,CDR3
-,TRBJ1-5,15,-,TRBV2,TGTGCCAGCAGTGATTACCCGCCCCGCGGTCAGCCCCAGCATTTT,CASSDYPPRGQPQHF
TRBD1,TRBJ1-4,14,-,TRBV5-4,TGTGCCAGCAGCGCCGGGACAGCAAATGAAAAACTGTTTTTT,CASSAGTANEKLFF
-,TRBJ1-6,15,-,TRBV7-9,TGTGCCAGCAGCTTAGCGGGGGGGGTTAATTCACCCCTCCACTTT,CASSLAGGVNSPLHF
TRBD2,TRBJ2-7,14,-,TRBV5-1,TGCGCCAGCGACTCGGGACTAGCGGGGGTCGAGCAGTACTTC,CASDSGLAGVEQYF
-,TRBJ2-3,16,once,TRBV18,TGTGCCAGCTCACCATTAGGGGGTTTAGGCACAGATACGCAGTATTTT,CASSPLGGLGTDTQYF
-,TRBJ1-5,14,once,TRBV6-2/TRBV6-3,TGTGCCAGCAGTTGGACAGATAGCAATCAGCCCCAGCATTTT,CASSWTDSNQPQHF
TRBD2,TRBJ2-5,17,-,TRBV4-3,TGCGCCAGCAGCCAAGAAATAGCGGGGGGAAGGAGAGAGACCCAGTACTTC,CASSQEIAGGRRETQYF
TRBD1,TRBJ1-6,15,few,TRBV9,TGTGCCAGCAGCGCCGGACAGGGTGGTAATTCACCCCTCCACTTT,CASSAGQGGNSPLHF
-,TRBJ1-2,17,-,TRBV6-2/TRBV6-3,TGTGCCAGCAGTTACTCGCCGCCAGAAGGGGTAGGCTATGGCTACACCTTC,CASSYSPPEGVGYGYTF
TRBD1,TRBJ2-1,14,-,TRBV19,TGTGCCAGTAGTCTCGGGACAGGCCACATGGAGCAGTTCTTC,CASSLGTGHMEQFF
-,TRBJ1-4,13,-,TRBV18,TGTGCCAGCTCACCAGGGGTTAATGAAAAACTGTTTTTT,CASSPGVNEKLFF
TRBD1,TRBJ1-1,15,-,TRBV29-1,TGCAGCGTGGTTGATAAGACAGGGAGGTCCACTGAAGCTTTCTTT,CSVVDKTGRSTEAFF
TRBD1,TRBJ1-5,13,-,TRBV12-3/TRBV12-4,TGTGCCAGCAGCCAGGACAGGGGATGGCCCCAGCATTTT,CASSQDRGWPQHF
-,TRBJ2-5,14,-,TRBV7-2,TGTGCCAGCAGCTTAGTTGGAGGGAAAGAGACCCAGTACTTC,CASSLVGGKETQYF
TRBD1,TRBJ2-7,13,-,TRBV5-8,TGTGCCAGCAGCACAATACAGGGGTACGAGCAGTACTTC,CASSTIQGYEQYF
TRBD1,TRBJ1-5,14,once,TRBV3-1/TRBV3-2,TGTGCCAGCAGCCTACGACAGGGAGGTCAGCCCCAGCATTTT,CASSLRQGGQPQHF
TRBD2,TRBJ2-1,18,-,TRBV19,TGTGCCAGTAGTCCCCCGGGACTAGCGGGGGGGCTATACAATGAGCAGTTCTTC,CASSPPGLAGGLYNEQFF
-,TRBJ1-5,17,-,TRBV28,TGTGCCAGCAGTTTTAAGTTAGCCGGAACTCATAATCAGCCCCAGCATTTT,CASSFKLAGTHNQPQHF
TRBD1,TRBJ2-1,12,-,TRBV7-3,TGTGCCAGCAGCCAAGGGGGCCCAGAGCAGTTCTTC,CASSQGGPEQFF
-,TRBJ1-1,15,-,TRBV9,TGTGCCAGCAGCGTAGGGGGGTACGCGAACACTGAAGCTTTCTTT,CASSVGGYANTEAFF
-,TRBJ2-5,13,-,TRBV5-5,TGTGCCAGCAGTCACTCGCCGGGGGAGACCCAGTACTTC,CASSHSPGETQYF
-,TRBJ1-2,13,-,TRBV10-1,TGCGCCAGCAGTTGGGGTTCGAACTATGGCTACACCTTC,CASSWGSNYGYTF
-,TRBJ1-2,12,-,TRBV19,TGTGCCAGTAGTATAAGTCAGTATGGCTACACCTTC,CASSISQYGYTF
TRBD1,TRBJ1-4,15,once,TRBV18,TGTGCCAGCTCACCCAGACAGGGGGATAATGAAAAACTGTTTTTT,CASSPRQGDNEKLFF
-,TRBJ1-1,15,-,TRBV11-2,TGTGCCAGCAGCCCTTGGCCGGGGCGGGCCACTGAAGCTTTCTTT,CASSPWPGRATEAFF
-,TRBJ2-7,14,few,TRBV6-5,TGTGCCAGCAGCTCCGGTCTCGGAGCCTACGAGCAGTACTTC,CASSSGLGAYEQYF
TRBD1,TRBJ2-3,15,-,TRBV6-5,TGTGCCAGCAGTTTCCGGGACAGAAGCACAGATACGCAGTATTTT,CASSFRDRSTDTQYF
-,TRBJ2-7,13,-,TRBV5-1,TGCGCCAGCAGCTCGAGTCGGGGCTACGAGCAGTACTTC,CASSSSRGYEQYF
-,TRBJ2-3,11,-,TRBV18,TGTGCCAGCTCACCACTAGATACGCAGTATTTT,CASSPLDTQYF
-,TRBJ2-7,12,-,TRBV30,TGTGCCTGTCAATGGGGGGCCTACGAGCAGTACTTC,CACQWGAYEQYF
TRBD2,TRBJ2-1,15,once,TRBV15,TGTGCCACCAGCTCAGGACTAGCGGGGTACAATGAGCAGTTCTTC,CATSSGLAGYNEQFF
-,TRBJ1-5,12,-,TRBV30,TGTGCCTGGGCCGGCAGCAATCAGCCCCAGCATTTT,CAWAGSNQPQHF
-,TRBJ1-3,13,-,TRBV7-8,TGTGCCAGCAGCCAGCGGTTTGGAAACACCATATATTTT,CASSQRFGNTIYF